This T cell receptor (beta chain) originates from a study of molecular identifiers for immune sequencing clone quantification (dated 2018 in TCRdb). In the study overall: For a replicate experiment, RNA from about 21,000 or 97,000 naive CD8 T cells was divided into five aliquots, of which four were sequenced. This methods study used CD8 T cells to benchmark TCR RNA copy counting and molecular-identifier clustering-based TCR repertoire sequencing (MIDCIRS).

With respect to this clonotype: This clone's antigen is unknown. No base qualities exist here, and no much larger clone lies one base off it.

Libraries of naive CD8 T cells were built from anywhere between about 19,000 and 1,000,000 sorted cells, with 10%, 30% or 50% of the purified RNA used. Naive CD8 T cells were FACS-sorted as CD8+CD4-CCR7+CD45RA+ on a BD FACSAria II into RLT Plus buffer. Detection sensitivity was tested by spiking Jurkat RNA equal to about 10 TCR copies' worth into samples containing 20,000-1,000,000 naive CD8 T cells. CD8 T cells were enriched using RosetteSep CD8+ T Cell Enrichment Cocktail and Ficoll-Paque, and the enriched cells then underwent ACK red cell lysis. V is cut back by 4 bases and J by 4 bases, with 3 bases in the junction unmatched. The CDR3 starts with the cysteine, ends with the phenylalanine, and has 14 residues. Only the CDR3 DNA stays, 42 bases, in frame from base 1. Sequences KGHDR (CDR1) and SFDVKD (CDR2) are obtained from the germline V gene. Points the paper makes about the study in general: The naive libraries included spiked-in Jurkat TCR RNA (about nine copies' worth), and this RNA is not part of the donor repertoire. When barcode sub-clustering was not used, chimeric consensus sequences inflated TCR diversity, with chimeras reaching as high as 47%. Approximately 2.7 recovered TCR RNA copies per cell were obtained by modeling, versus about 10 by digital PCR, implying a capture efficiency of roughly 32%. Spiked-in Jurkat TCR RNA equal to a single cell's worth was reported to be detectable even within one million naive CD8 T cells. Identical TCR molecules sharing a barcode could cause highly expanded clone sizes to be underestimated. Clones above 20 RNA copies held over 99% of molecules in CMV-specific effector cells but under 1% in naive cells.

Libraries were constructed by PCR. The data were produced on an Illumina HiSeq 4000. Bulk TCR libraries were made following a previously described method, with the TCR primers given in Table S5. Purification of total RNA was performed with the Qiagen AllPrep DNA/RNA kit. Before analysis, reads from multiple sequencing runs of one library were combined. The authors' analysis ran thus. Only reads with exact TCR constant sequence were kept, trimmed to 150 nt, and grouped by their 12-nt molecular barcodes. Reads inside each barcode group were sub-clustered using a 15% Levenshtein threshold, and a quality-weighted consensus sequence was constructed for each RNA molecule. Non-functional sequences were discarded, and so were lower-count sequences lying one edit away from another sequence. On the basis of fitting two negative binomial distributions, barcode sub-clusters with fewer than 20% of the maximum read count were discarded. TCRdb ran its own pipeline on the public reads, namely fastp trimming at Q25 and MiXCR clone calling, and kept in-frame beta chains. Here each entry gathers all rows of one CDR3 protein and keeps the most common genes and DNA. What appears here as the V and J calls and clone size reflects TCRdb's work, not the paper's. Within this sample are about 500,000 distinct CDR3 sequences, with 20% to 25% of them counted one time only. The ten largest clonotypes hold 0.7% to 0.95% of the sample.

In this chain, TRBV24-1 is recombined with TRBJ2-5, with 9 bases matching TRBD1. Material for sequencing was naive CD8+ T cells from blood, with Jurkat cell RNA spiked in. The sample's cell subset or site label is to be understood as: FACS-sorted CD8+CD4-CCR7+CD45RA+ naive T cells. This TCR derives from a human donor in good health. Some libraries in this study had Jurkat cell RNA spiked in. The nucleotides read TGTGCCACCAGTGACCGACAGGGGGGAGAGACCCAGTACTTC. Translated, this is CATSDRQGGETQYF.